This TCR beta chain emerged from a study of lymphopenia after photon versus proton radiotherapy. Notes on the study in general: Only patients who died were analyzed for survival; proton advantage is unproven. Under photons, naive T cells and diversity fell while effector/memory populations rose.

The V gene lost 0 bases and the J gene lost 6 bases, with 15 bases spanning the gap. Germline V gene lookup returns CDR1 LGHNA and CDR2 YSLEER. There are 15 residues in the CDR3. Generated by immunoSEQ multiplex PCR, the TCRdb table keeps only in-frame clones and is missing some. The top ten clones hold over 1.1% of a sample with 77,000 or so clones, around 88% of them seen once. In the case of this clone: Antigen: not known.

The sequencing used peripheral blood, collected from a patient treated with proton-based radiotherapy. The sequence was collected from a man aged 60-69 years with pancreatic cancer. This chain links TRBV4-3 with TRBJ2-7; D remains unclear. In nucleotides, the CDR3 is TGCGCCAGCAGCCAAGATCCCCAGATTCCTGTCGAGCAGTACTTC. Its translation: CASSQDPQIPVEQYF.